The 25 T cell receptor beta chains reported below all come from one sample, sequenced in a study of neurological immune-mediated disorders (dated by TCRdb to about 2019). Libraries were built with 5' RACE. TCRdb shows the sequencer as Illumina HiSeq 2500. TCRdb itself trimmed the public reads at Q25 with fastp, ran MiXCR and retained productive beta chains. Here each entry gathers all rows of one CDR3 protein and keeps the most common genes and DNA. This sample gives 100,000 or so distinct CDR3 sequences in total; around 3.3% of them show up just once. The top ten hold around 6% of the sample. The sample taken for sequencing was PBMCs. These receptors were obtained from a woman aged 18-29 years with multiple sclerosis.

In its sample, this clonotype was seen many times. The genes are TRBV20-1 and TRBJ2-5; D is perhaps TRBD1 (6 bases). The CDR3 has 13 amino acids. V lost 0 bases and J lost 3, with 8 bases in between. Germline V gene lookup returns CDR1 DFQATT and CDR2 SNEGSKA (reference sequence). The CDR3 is CSARDRGEETQYF. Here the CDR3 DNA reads TGCAGTGCTAGAGACAGGGGCGAAGAGACCCAGTACTTC.

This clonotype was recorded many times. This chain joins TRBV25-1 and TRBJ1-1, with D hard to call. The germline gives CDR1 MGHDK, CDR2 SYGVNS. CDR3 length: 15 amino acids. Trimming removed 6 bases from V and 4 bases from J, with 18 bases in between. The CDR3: CASRAIDRRGTEAFF. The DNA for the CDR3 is TGTGCCAGCAGAGCAATTGACCGACGCGGCACTGAAGCTTTCTTT.

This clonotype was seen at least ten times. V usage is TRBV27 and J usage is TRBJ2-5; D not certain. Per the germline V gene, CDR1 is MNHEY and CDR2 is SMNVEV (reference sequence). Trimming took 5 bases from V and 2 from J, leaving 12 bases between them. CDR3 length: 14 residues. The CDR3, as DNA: TGTGCCAGCAGTCAAACGACTGCTCAAGAGACCCAGTACTTC. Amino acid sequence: CASSQTTAQETQYF.

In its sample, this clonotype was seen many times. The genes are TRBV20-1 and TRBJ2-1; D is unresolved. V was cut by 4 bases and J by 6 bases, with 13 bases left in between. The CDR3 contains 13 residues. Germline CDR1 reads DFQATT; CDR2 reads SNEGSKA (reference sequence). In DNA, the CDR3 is TGCAGTGCTACTAGGCCCTCAGGCAATGAGCAGTTCTTC. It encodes CSATRPSGNEQFF.

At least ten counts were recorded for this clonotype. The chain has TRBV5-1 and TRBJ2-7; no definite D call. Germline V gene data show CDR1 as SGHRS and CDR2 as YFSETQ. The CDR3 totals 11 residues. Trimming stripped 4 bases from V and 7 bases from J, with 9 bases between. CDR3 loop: CASSTDGEQYF. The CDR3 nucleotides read TGCGCCAGCAGCACAGACGGAGAGCAGTACTTC.

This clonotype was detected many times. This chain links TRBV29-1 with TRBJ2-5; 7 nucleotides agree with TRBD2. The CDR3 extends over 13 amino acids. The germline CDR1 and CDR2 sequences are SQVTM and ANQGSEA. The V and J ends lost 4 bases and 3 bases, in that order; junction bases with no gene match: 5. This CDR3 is CSVVSGNEETQYF. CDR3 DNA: TGCAGCGTTGTCAGCGGGAACGAAGAGACCCAGTACTTC.

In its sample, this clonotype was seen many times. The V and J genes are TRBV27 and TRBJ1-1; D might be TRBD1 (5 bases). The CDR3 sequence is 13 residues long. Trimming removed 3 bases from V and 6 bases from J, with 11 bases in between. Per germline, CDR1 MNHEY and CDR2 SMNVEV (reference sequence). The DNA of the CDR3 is TGTGCCAGCAGTTTCGTCCAGGGATCTGAAGCTTTCTTT. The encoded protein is CASSFVQGSEAFF.

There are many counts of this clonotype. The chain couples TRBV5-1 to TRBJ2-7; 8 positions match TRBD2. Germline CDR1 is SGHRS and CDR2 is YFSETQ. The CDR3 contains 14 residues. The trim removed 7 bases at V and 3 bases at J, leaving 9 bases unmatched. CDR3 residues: CASRRGVTGYEQYF. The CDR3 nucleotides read TGCGCCAGCCGGCGGGGGGTTACCGGCTACGAGCAGTACTTC.

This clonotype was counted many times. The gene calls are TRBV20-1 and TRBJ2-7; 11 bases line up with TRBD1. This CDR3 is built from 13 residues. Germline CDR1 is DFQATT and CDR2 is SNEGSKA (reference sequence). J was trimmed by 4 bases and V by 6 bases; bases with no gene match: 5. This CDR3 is CSAGQGAEYEQYF. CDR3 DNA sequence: TGCAGTGCAGGACAGGGGGCGGAATACGAGCAGTACTTC.

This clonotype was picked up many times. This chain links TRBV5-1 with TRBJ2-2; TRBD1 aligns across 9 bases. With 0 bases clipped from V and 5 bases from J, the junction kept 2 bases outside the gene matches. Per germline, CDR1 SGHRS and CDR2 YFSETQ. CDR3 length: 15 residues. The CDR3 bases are TGCGCCAGCAGCTTGGAGGACAGGGGTACCGGGGAGCTGTTTTTT. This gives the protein CASSLEDRGTGELFF.

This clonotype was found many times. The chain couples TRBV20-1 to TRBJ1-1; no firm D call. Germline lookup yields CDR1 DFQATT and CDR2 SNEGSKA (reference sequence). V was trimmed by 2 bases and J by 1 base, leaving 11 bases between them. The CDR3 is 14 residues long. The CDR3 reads CSARSTASNTEAFF. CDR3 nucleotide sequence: TGCAGTGCTAGAAGTACAGCTTCGAACACTGAAGCTTTCTTT.

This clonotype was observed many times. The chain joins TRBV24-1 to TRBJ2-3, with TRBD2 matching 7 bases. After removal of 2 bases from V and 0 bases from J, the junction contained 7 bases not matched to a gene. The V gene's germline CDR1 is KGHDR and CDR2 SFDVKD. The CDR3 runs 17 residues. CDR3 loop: CATSDSRRRGSTDTQYF. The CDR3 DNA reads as TGTGCCACCAGTGATTCGAGACGGCGGGGGAGCACAGATACGCAGTATTTT.

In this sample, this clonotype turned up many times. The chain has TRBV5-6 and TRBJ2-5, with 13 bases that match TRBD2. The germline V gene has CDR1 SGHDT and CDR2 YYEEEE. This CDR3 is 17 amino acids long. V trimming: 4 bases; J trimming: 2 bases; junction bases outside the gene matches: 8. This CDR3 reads CASSPGLAGRPQETQYF. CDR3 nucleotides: TGTGCCAGCAGCCCGGGACTAGCGGGGCGTCCACAAGAGACCCAGTACTTC. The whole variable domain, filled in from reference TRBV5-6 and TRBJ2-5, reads DAGVTQSPTHLIKTRGQQVTLRCSPKSGHDTVSWYQQALGQGPQFIFQYYEEEERQRGNFPDRFSGHQFPNYSSELNVNALLLGDSALYLCASSPGLAGRPQETQYFGPGTRLLVL.

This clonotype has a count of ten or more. The CDR3 loop reads CASSFLRDTLYNEQFF. CDR3 nucleotide sequence: TGTGCCAGCAGCTTCCTCCGGGACACGCTTTACAATGAGCAGTTCTTC. This rearrangement joins TRBV6-2 or TRBV6-3 to TRBJ2-1; tentatively, D is TRBD1 (6 bases). The ends were cut back, 6 bases at V and 4 bases at J, with 19 bases in the middle. Germline V gives CDR1 MNHEY, CDR2 SVGEGT. CDR3 size: 16 residues.

In DNA, the CDR3 is TGTGCCAGCAGCTTCGGACTACAGCAAGAGACCCAGTACTTC. It is translated as CASSFGLQQETQYF. The chain links TRBV7-2 to TRBJ2-5; a weak D match, TRBD2 (6 bases). Between the trimmed V and J ends, which lost 3 bases and 2 bases, there was a span of 10 bases. CDR3 length: 14 residues. CDR1 is SGHTA and CDR2 is FQGNSA in the germline V gene.

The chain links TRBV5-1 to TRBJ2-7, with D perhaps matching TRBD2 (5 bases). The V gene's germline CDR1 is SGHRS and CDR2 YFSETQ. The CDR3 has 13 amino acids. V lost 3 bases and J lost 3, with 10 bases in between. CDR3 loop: CASSYEGSYEQYF. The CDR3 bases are TGCGCCAGCAGCTACGAGGGCAGCTACGAGCAGTACTTC.

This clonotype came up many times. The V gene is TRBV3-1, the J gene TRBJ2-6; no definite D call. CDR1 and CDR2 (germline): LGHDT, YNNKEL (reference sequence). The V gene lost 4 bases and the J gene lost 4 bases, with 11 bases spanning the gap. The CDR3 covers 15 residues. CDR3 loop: CASSPFYGGANVLTF. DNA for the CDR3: TGTGCCAGCAGCCCATTTTATGGGGGGGCCAACGTCCTGACTTTC.

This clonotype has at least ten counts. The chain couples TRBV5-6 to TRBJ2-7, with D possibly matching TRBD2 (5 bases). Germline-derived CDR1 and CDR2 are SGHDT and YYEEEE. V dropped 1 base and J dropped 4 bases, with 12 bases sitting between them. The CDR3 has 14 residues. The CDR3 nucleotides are TGTGCCAGCAGCTTGACCGGGGTGGTGTACGAGCAGTACTTC. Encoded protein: CASSLTGVVYEQYF.

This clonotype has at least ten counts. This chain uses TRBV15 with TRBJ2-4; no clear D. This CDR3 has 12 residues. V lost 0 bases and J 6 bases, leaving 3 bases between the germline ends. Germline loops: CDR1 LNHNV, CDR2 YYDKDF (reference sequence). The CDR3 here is CATSRDLNIQYF. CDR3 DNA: TGTGCCACCAGCAGAGACCTAAACATTCAGTACTTC.

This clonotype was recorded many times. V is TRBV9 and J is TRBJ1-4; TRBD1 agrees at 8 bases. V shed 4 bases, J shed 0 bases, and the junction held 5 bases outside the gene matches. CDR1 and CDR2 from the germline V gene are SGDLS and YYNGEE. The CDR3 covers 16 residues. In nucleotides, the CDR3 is TGTGCCAGCAGCCCGACGGGACAGGCAACTAATGAAAAACTGTTTTTT. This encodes CASSPTGQATNEKLFF. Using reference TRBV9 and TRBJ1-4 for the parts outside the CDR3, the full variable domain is DSGVTQTPKHLITATGQRVTLRCSPRSGDLSVYWYQQSLDQGLQFLIQYYNGEERAKGNILERFSAQQFPDLHSELNLSSLELGDSALYFCASSPTGQATNEKLFFGSGTQLSVL.

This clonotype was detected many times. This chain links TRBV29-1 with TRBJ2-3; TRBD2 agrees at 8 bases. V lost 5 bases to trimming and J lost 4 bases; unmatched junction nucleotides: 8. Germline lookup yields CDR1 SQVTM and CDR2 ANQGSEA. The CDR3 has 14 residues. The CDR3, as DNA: TGCAGCGTTCGGGGACTAGTTGGGGCAGATACGCAGTATTTT. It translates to CSVRGLVGADTQYF.

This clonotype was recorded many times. CDR3 in DNA: TGCGCCAGCAGCTACGACAGCCCCACAGATACGCAGTATTTT. This sequence encodes CASSYDSPTDTQYF. V and J are TRBV5-1 and TRBJ2-3; D perhaps matches TRBD1 (5 bases). The CDR3 loop spans 14 amino acids. Germline-derived CDR1 and CDR2 are SGHRS and YFSETQ. The V gene lost 3 bases and the J gene lost 2 bases, with 10 bases spanning the gap. The full variable domain, in which reference TRBV5-1 and TRBJ2-3 provide the parts outside the CDR3, is KAGVTQTPRYLIKTRGQQVTLSCSPISGHRSVSWYQQTPGQGLQFLFEYFSETQRNKGNFPGRFSGRQFSNSRSEMNVSTLELGDSALYLCASSYDSPTDTQYFGPGTRLTVL.

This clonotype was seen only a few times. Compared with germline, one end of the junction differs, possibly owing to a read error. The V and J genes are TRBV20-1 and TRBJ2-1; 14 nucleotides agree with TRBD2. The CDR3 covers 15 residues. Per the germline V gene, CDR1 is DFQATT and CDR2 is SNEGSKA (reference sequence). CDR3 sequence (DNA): TGTAGTGCTCGGACTAGCGGGAGGTCCTACAATGAGCAGTTCTTC. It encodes CSARTSGRSYNEQFF.

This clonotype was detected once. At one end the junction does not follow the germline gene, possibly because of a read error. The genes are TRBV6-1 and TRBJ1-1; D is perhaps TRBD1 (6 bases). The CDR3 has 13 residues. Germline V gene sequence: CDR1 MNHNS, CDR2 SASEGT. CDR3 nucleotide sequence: TGTGCCAGCAGTGAACAGGGGAACACTGAAACTTTCTTT. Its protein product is CASSEQGNTETFF.

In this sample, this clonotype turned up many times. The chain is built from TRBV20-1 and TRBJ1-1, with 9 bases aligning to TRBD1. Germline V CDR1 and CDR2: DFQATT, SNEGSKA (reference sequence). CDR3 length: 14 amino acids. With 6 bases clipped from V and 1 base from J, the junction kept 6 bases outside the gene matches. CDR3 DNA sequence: TGCAGTGCAGCCGGGGACAGGGCGAACACTGAAGCTTTCTTT. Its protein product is CSAAGDRANTEAFF.